A selection of T cell receptor beta chains follows, all from one sample in a study of siplizumab effects on memory and regulatory T cells. The repertoire was sequenced with immunoSEQ multiplex PCR; TCRdb's copy has only in-frame clones and lacks some. The sample contains roughly 75,000 clones, 93% of which appear only once. What was sequenced was CD8+ T cells sorted from blood. These receptors were obtained from a human donor in good health. The CDR3 runs from the conserved cysteine through the conserved F or W. D genes are given only for firm matches.

D gene: TRBD1
V gene: TRBV7-8
J gene: TRBJ1-2
CDR3 protein: CASSPVQLAQGAANYGYTF
CDR3 DNA: TGTGCCAGCAGCCCAGTTCAGTTGGCCCAGGGGGCAGCTAACTATGGCTACACCTTC

D gene: .
V gene: TRBV19
J gene: TRBJ1-2
CDR3 protein: CASSIDLWYGYTF
CDR3 DNA: TGTGCCAGTAGTATAGATCTATGGTACGGCTACACCTTC

D gene: TRBD1
V gene: TRBV4-3
J gene: TRBJ2-7
CDR3 protein: CASSQGDRGGYEQYF
CDR3 DNA: TGCGCCAGCAGCCAAGGGGACAGGGGAGGATACGAGCAGTACTTC

D gene: .
V gene: TRBV5-5
J gene: TRBJ2-1
CDR3 protein: CASSSARPGPRLGSEQFF
CDR3 DNA: TGTGCCAGCAGCTCCGCCCGACCCGGACCTCGCCTGGGTAGTGAGCAGTTCTTC

D gene: .
V gene: TRBV10-3
J gene: TRBJ2-5
CDR3 protein: CAISDPLSTGREEETQYF
CDR3 DNA: TGTGCCATCAGTGACCCCCTCTCGACAGGAAGGGAGGAAGAGACCCAGTACTTC

D gene: .
V gene: TRBV7-9
J gene: TRBJ2-7
CDR3 protein: CASSLVAGDREQYF
CDR3 DNA: TGTGCCAGCAGCTTAGTGGCCGGGGATCGCGAGCAGTACTTC

D gene: .
V gene: TRBV10-3
J gene: TRBJ2-3
CDR3 protein: CAISESHTTFTDTQYF
CDR3 DNA: TGTGCCATCAGTGAGTCACACACTACATTCACAGATACGCAGTATTTT

D gene: .
V gene: TRBV19
J gene: TRBJ1-6
CDR3 protein: CAVGQGYRPLHF
CDR3 DNA: TGTGCCGTTGGGCAGGGGTATCGACCCCTCCACTTT

D gene: .
V gene: TRBV19
J gene: TRBJ1-1
CDR3 protein: CASSMGSHTEAFF
CDR3 DNA: TGTGCCAGTAGTATGGGCAGTCACACTGAAGCTTTCTTT

D gene: TRBD2
V gene: TRBV7-3
J gene: TRBJ2-3
CDR3 protein: CASSYASGDTDTQYF
CDR3 DNA: TGTGCCAGCAGTTACGCTAGCGGGGACACAGATACGCAGTATTTT

D gene: .
V gene: TRBV4-2
J gene: TRBJ1-1
CDR3 protein: CASRGDTEAFF
CDR3 DNA: TGTGCCAGCAGGGGTGACACTGAAGCTTTCTTT